A selection of T cell receptor beta chains follows, all from one sample in a study of blood T cell repertoires in COVID-19. The repertoire was sequenced with immunoSEQ multiplex PCR; TCRdb's copy has only in-frame clones and lacks some. The data show about 150,000 clones, with around 91% seen just once and 15% held by the top ten. Sequencing input: peripheral blood. Receptors originate from a woman between 40 and 50 years old with acute or convalescent COVID-19. Each CDR3 is given with its conserved first and last residue.

TRBJ2-6,TRBV6-6,CASSREGFTGANVLTF
TRBJ1-1,TRBV19,CASSEQGENTEAFF
TRBJ2-2,TRBV27,CASSTGQNTGELFF
TRBJ2-5,TRBV5-6,CASSPGTGNLAGETQYF
TRBJ2-2,TRBV29-1,CSVGASYSNTGELFF
TRBJ2-1,TRBV2,CASREGRALRGEQFF
TRBJ1-6,TRBV5-1,CASSLATRNSPLHF
TRBJ1-1,TRBV20-1,CSASLVNTEAFF
TRBJ2-7,TRBV7-8,CASSPGLFSYEQYF
TRBJ1-3,TRBV7-6,CASSLRTAGNTIYF
TRBJ2-3,TRBV14,CASSQDIPSGGRTRTDTQYF
TRBJ2-7,TRBV7-3,CASSDRGRGGEQYF
TRBJ2-2,TRBV11-3,CASSLGPGQDMTGELFF
TRBJ2-2,TRBV6-5,CASSYGYSQNTGELFF
TRBJ2-1,TRBV7-3,CASSSGQGSNEQFF
TRBJ2-3,TRBV2,CASNRNRDTQYF
TRBJ2-3,TRBV10-3,CAISPAGAGGADTQYF
TRBJ2-5,TRBV10-3,CAINSEGRGETQYF
TRBJ2-1,TRBV3-1/TRBV3-2,CASSQVTDNEQFF
TRBJ2-5,TRBV11-2,CASSPRKREGPETQYF
TRBJ1-3,TRBV5-1,CASSEGRTGNTIYF
TRBJ1-4,TRBV7-9,CASNPGGESEKLFF
TRBJ2-6,TRBV5-1,CASSLWKEGAISGANVLTF
TRBJ1-5,TRBV2,CASNEQGGNQPQHF
TRBJ2-2,TRBV24-1,CATSALGSGNTGELFF
TRBJ2-7,TRBV12-3/TRBV12-4,CASSFSGYEQYF
TRBJ2-7,TRBV19,CASNQPGQGSGEQYF
TRBJ2-7,TRBV29-1,CSTWTGGSYEQYF
TRBJ1-2,TRBV6-5,CASSYYEQRGYGYTF
TRBJ1-2,TRBV6-1,CASSDRGYYGYTF
TRBJ2-7,TRBV6-1,CASSEWIRGSYEQYF
TRBJ1-5,TRBV5-5,CASTASGQGSQPQHF
TRBJ1-6,TRBV7-9,CASTLQVSGTRGSPLHF
TRBJ2-1,TRBV15,CATSRDRSALTQQFF
TRBJ2-3,TRBV19,CASSIAPSGGRDTQYF
TRBJ1-4,TRBV7-2,CASSTGLSGEKLFF
TRBJ2-1,TRBV24-1,CATSDTPGQGAGNEQFF